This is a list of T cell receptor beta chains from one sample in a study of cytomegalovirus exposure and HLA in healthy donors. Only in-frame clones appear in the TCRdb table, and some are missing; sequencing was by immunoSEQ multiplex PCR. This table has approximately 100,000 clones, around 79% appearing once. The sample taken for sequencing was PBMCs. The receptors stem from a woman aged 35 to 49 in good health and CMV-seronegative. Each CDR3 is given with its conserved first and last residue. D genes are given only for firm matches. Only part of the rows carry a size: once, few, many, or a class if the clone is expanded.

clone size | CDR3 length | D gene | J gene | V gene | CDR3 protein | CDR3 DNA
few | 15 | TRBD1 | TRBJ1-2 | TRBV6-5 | CASSYAGTANYGYTF | TGTGCCAGCAGTTACGCGGGGACAGCTAACTATGGCTACACCTTC
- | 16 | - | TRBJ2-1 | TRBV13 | CASSSPFSGPYNEQFF | TGTGCCAGCAGCTCCCCCTTTAGCGGTCCCTACAATGAGCAGTTCTTC
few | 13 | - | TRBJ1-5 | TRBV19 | CASSVGRDQPQHF | TGTGCCAGTAGTGTCGGTCGGGATCAGCCCCAGCATTTT
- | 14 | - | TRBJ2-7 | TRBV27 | CASSLTGSSYEQYF | TGTGCCAGCAGTTTAACGGGGAGCTCCTACGAGCAGTACTTC
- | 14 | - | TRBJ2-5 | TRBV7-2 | CASSLEITRETQYF | TGTGCCAGCAGCTTAGAAATTACTCGAGAGACCCAGTACTTC
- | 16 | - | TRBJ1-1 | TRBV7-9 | CASSLPPGGADTEAFF | TGTGCCAGCAGCTTACCCCCGGGGGGCGCGGACACTGAAGCTTTCTTT
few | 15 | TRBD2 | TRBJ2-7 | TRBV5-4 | CASSFGAGGLYEQYF | TGTGCCAGCAGCTTCGGGGCGGGGGGCTTGTACGAGCAGTACTTC
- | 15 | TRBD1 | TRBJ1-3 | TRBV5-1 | CASSLGTGEGNTIYF | TGCGCCAGCAGCTTGGGCACAGGGGAAGGAAACACCATATATTTT
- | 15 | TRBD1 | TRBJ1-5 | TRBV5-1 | CASSLGDSINQPQHF | TGCGCCAGCAGCCTGGGGGACAGCATAAATCAGCCCCAGCATTTT
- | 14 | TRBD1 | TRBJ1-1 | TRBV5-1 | CASSLLAGGAAAFF | TGCGCCAGCAGCTTGCTTGCAGGGGGCGCGGCTGCTTTCTTT
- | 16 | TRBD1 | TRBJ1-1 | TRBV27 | CASSLFKLGTGTEAFF | TGTGCCAGCAGTTTATTTAAATTAGGGACAGGGACTGAAGCTTTCTTT
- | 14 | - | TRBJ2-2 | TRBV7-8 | CASTPLGGSGELFF | TGTGCCAGCACCCCCCTAGGTGGGTCCGGGGAGCTGTTTTTT
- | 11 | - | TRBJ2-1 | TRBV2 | CASSANNEQFF | TGTGCCAGCAGTGCTAACAATGAGCAGTTCTTC
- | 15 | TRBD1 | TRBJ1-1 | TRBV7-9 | CASSRDSKNYTEAFF | TGTGCCAGCAGCCGGGACAGCAAGAACTACACTGAAGCTTTCTTT
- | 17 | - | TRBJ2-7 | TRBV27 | CASSLGIQTALRNEQYF | TGTGCCAGCAGTCTAGGAATTCAGACTGCCCTTAGAAACGAGCAGTACTTC
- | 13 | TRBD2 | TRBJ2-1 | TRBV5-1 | CASSLVVAGGEFF | TGCGCCAGCAGCTTGGTAGTAGCGGGGGGTGAGTTCTTC
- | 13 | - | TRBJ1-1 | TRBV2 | CASIIDGRVTAFF | TGTGCCAGCATAATCGATGGGAGGGTAACAGCTTTCTTT
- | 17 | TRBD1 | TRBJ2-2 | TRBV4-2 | CASSQGVDRAATGELFF | TGTGCCAGCAGCCAAGGGGTGGACAGGGCAGCCACCGGGGAGCTGTTTTTT
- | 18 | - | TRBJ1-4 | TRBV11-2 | CASSLDSRLGGESEKLFF | TGTGCCAGCAGCTTAGATTCTCGCCTAGGGGGGGAGAGTGAAAAACTGTTTTTT
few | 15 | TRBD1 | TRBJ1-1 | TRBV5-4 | CASSRAGTGGTEAFF | TGTGCCAGCAGCAGGGCCGGGACAGGGGGGACTGAAGCTTTCTTT
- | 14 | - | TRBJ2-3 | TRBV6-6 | CASSLWGGRDTQYF | TGTGCCAGCAGCCTTTGGGGGGGGCGTGATACGCAGTATTTT
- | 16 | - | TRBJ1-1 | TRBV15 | CATSRDFAGMNTEAFF | TGTGCCACCAGCAGAGATTTCGCGGGAATGAACACTGAAGCTTTCTTT
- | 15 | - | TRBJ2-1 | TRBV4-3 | CASSRDTGDYNEQFF | TGCGCCAGCAGCCGGGATACAGGCGATTACAATGAGCAGTTCTTC
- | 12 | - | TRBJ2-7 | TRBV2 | CASSHAGYEQYF | TGTGCCAGCAGCCACGCGGGCTACGAGCAGTACTTC
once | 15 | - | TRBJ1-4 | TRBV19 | CASSIDRSTQEKLFF | TGTGCCAGTAGTATAGATCGCTCCACGCAGGAAAAACTGTTTTTT
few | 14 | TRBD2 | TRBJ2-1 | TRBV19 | CASSILGLASEQFF | TGTGCCAGTAGTATTTTGGGACTAGCGAGTGAGCAGTTCTTC
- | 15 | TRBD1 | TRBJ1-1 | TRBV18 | CASSVQDRGAAEAFF | TGTGCCAGCTCAGTCCAAGACAGGGGGGCCGCTGAAGCTTTCTTT
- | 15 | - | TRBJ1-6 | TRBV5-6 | CASSALQGNNSPLHF | TGTGCCAGCAGCGCGCTCCAGGGGAATAATTCACCCCTCCACTTT
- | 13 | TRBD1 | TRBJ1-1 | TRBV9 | CASRSAQGAGAFF | TGTGCCAGCAGATCTGCACAGGGGGCTGGAGCTTTCTTT
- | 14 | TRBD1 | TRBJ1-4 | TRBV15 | CATQMDRTNEKLFF | TGTGCCACACAAATGGACAGGACTAATGAAAAACTGTTTTTT
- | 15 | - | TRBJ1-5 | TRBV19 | CASSAYRELWEPQHF | TGTGCCAGTAGTGCCTACAGGGAGCTTTGGGAGCCCCAGCATTTT
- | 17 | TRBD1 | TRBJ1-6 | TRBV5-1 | CASSLANPTGGTSPLHF | TGCGCCAGCAGCTTGGCGAACCCAACAGGGGGCACTTCACCCCTCCACTTT
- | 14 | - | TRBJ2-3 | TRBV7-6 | CASSLNGGTDTQYF | TGTGCCAGCAGCTTAAACGGGGGTACAGATACGCAGTATTTT
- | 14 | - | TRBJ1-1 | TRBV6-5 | CASSYSIGPTEAFF | TGTGCCAGCAGTTACTCGATTGGGCCGACTGAAGCTTTCTTT
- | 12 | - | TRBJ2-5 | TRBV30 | CAWSGGEETQYF | TGTGCCTGGAGTGGGGGGGAAGAGACCCAGTACTTC
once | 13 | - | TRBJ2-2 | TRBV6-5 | CASRPDQVRELFF | TGTGCCAGCAGACCAGACCAGGTCCGGGAGCTGTTTTTT
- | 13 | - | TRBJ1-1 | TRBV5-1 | CASSDSVNTEAFF | TGCGCCAGCAGCGACTCAGTAAACACTGAAGCTTTCTTT
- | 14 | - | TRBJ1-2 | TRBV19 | CASSFQVEGSGYTF | TGTGCCAGTAGTTTCCAGGTGGAAGGTTCTGGCTACACCTTC
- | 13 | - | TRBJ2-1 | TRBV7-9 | CASSLPSFPEQFF | TGTGCCAGCAGCCTACCGAGCTTCCCTGAGCAGTTCTTC
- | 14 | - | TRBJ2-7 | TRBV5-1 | CASSPLGGVNEQYF | TGCGCCAGCAGCCCACTCGGGGGTGTGAACGAGCAGTACTTC
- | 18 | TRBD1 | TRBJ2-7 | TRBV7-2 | CASSGGSGAGQGIYEQYF | TGTGCCAGCAGCGGAGGATCGGGGGCGGGACAGGGGATCTACGAGCAGTACTTC
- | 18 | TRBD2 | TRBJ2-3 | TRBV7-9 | CASSLSPERGGSTDTQYF | TGTGCCAGCAGCTTAAGTCCCGAGCGGGGGGGCAGTACAGATACGCAGTATTTT
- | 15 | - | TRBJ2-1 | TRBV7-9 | CASSLVVGGYNEQFF | TGTGCCAGCAGCTTAGTTGTAGGAGGGTACAATGAGCAGTTCTTC